The rows below give T cell receptor beta chains drawn from one sample of a study of T cell responses to AZD1222 COVID-19 vaccine. Profiled with immunoSEQ multiplex PCR; TCRdb holds only in-frame clones, not every one. The data hold more than 70,000 clones, with about 85% observed a single time. The specimen was peripheral blood, collected on day 0 of AZD1222 vaccination. All receptors come from an adult in good health. Each CDR3 is given with its conserved first and last residue.

CDR3 protein	CDR3 length	V gene	J gene
CAISESHRAGGDTQYF	16	TRBV10-3	TRBJ2-3
CASSPRDSYNEQFF	14	TRBV5-5	TRBJ2-1
CASSQGSLSNQPQHF	15	TRBV18	TRBJ1-5
CASSYAGTGAPDEQYF	16	TRBV5-6	TRBJ2-7
CSVRGYGNQPQHF	13	TRBV29-1	TRBJ1-5
CASSELRGEDLNTIYF	16	TRBV7-6	TRBJ1-3
CASSQEVVVGYGYTF	15	TRBV3-1/TRBV3-2	TRBJ1-2
CATSGKGSDYEQYF	14	TRBV24-1	TRBJ2-7
CASRPGSGQAYGYTF	15	TRBV5-1	TRBJ1-2
CASSRHRKSSGNTIYF	16	TRBV14	TRBJ1-3
CASSSQDRYNEQFF	14	TRBV2	TRBJ2-1
CASSIPGWALETQYF	15	TRBV19	TRBJ2-5
CASSEWTGAGETQYF	15	TRBV25-1	TRBJ2-5
CASSLRRQPDYEQYF	15	TRBV2	TRBJ2-7
CASSISVDGAYEQYF	15	TRBV19	TRBJ2-7
CASSLGAGGKETQYF	15	TRBV5-4	TRBJ2-5
CASSLAPGGRGRFEQYF	17	TRBV27	TRBJ2-7
CASSQAQGGPAYDEQFF	17	TRBV3-1/TRBV3-2	TRBJ2-1
CASSLGDFNEQYF	13	TRBV27	TRBJ2-7
CASSPSVQLNAPLHF	15	TRBV28	TRBJ1-6
CASSHQTSGPYEQYF	15	TRBV7-2	TRBJ2-7
CATSEGGYEQYF	12	TRBV24-1	TRBJ2-7
CASADSNSYEQYF	13	TRBV11-3	TRBJ2-7
CSGVAGGPFDEQFF	14	TRBV29-1	TRBJ2-1
CASSPFGGVSYNEQFF	16	TRBV18	TRBJ2-1